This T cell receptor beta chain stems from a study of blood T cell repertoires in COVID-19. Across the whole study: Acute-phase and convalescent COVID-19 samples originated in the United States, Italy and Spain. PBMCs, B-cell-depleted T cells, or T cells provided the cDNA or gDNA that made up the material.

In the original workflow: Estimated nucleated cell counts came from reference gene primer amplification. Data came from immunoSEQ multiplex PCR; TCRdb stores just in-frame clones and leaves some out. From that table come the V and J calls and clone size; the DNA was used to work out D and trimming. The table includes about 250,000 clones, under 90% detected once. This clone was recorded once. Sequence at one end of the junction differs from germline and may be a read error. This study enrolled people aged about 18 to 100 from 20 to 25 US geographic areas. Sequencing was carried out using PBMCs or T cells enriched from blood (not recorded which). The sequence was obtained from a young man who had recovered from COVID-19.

CDR3 nucleotide sequence: TGTGCCAGCAGCCTAGCTGGGGGACAGACCTACACCTTC. Its protein is CASSLAGGQTYTF. The chain uses TRBV7-9 and TRBJ1-2; 7 nucleotides agree with TRBD1. This CDR3 region has 13 residues. Per germline, CDR1 SEHNR and CDR2 FQNEAQ (reference sequence).